The clone carrying this T cell receptor beta chain has more than one count but fewer than ten. The target antigen is unknown. TCRdb re-called the reads through MiXCR, storing one row per CDR3 protein. The profile shows 450,000 to 550,000 distinct CDR3 sequences, roughly 42% of them singletons. The CDR3 extends over 12 amino acids. The germline gives CDR1 MNHEY, CDR2 SVGAGI. Trimming cost V 8 bases and J 2 bases, with 9 bases left between them. The sample is drawn from a study of T cell repertoires in cytomegalovirus infection. Study-level findings and limits: The cumulative frequency of public TCR beta families identified carriers of CMV plus the relevant HLA. There were HLA-C-restricted CMV-specific TCR beta clonotypes dominating the ex vivo response.

The chain couples TRBV6-5 to TRBJ1-2; D possibly corresponds to TRBD1 (6 bases). The input for sequencing was cultured PBMCs, taken from culture after CMV antigen stimulation. This TCR came from a human donor in good health (CMV status not recorded). Some clones in this sample may be carry-over from other donors' samples. CDR3 residues: CASSDRNYGYTF. CDR3 DNA: TGTGCCAGCTCGGACAGAAACTATGGCTACACCTTC.